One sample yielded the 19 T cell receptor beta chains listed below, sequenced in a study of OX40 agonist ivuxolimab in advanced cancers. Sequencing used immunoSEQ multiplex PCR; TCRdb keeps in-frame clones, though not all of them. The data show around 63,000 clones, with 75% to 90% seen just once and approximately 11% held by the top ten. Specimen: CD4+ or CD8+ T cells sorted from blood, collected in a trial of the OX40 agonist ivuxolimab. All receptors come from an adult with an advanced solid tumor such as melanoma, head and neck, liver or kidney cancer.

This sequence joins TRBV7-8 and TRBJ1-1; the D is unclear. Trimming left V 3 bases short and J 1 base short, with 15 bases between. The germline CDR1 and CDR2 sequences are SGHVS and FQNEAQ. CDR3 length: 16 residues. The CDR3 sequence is CASSFSWTPGNTEAFF. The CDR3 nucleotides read TGTGCCAGCAGCTTTTCTTGGACGCCGGGGAACACTGAAGCTTTCTTT.

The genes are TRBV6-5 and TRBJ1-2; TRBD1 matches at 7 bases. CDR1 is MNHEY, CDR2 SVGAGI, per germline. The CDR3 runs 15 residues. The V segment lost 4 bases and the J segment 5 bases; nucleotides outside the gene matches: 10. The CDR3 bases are TGTGCCAGCAGTTCCCTCGACAGGGTGGGGTATGGCTACACCTTC. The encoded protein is CASSSLDRVGYGYTF.

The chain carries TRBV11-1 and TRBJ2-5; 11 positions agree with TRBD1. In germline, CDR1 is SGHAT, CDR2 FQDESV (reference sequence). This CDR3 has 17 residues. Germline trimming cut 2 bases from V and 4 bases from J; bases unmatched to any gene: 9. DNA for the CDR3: TGTGCCAGCAGCTTATGGGGACAGGGGGGGAGCCCAGAGACCCAGTACTTC. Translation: CASSLWGQGGSPETQYF.

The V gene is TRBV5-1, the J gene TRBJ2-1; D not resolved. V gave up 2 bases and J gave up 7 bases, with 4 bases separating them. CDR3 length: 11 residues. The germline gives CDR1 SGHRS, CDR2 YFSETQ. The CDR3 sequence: CASSFTNEQFF. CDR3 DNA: TGCGCCAGCAGCTTTACTAATGAGCAGTTCTTC.

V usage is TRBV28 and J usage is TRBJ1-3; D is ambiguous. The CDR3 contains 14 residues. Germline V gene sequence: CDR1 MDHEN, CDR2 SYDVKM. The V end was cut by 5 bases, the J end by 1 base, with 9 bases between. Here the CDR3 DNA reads TGTGCCAGCAGTCTCATCGGATCTGGAAACACCATATATTTT. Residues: CASSLIGSGNTIYF.

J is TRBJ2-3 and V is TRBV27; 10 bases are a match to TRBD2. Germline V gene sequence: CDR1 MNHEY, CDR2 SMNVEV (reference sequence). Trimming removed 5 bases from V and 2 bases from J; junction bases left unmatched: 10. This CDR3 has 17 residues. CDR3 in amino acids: CASSARLAGFPTDTQYF. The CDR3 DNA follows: TGTGCCAGCAGTGCCCGACTAGCGGGCTTTCCCACAGATACGCAGTATTTT.

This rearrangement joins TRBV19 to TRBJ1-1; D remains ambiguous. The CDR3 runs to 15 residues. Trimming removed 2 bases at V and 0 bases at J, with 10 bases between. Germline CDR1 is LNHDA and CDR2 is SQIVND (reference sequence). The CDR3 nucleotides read TGTGCCAGTAGTATACCCCCAGGACTGAACACTGAAGCTTTCTTT. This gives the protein CASSIPPGLNTEAFF.

Written as DNA, the CDR3 is TGTGCCAGCAGTTACCCAGGGAAGAACACTGAAGCTTTCTTT. Translated, it gives CASSYPGKNTEAFF. V usage is TRBV6-6 and J usage is TRBJ1-1; TRBD1 might be the D (5 bases). Trimming pared 2 bases from V and 1 base from J, leaving 8 bases between. The CDR3 totals 14 residues. Germline CDR1 MNHNY, CDR2 SVGAGI (reference sequence).

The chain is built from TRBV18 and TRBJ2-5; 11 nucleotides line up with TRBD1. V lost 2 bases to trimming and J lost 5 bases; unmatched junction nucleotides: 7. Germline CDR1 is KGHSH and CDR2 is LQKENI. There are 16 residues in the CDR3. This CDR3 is CASSPRTGGFRETQYF. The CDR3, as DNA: TGTGCCAGCTCACCAAGGACAGGGGGCTTCAGGGAGACCCAGTACTTC.

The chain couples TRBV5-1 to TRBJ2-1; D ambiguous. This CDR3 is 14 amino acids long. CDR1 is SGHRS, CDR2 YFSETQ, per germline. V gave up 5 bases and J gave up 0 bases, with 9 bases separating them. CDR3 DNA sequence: TGCGCCAGCAGTAGGATGAGCTCCTACAATGAGCAGTTCTTC. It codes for CASSRMSSYNEQFF.

The CDR3 bases are TGCGCCAGCAGCTTGGCAGGGTCCTATGGCTACACCTTC. As protein: CASSLAGSYGYTF. This rearrangement joins TRBV5-1 to TRBJ1-2; tentatively, D is TRBD1 (5 bases). Trimming removed 0 bases from V and 4 bases from J, with 7 bases in between. Per germline, CDR1 SGHRS and CDR2 YFSETQ. The CDR3 runs to 13 residues.

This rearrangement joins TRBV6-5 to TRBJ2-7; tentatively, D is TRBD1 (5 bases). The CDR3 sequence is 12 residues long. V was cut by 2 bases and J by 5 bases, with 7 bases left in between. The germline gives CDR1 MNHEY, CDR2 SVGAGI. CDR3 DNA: TGTGCCAGCAGTTACAGGGGCAACGAGCAGTACTTC. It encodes CASSYRGNEQYF.

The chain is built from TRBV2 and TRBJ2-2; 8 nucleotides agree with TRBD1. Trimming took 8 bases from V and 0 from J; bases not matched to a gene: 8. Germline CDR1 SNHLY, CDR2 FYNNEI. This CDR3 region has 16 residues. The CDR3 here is CASGTGENSNTGELFF. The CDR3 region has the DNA TGTGCCAGCGGGACAGGCGAAAACTCGAACACCGGGGAGCTGTTTTTT.

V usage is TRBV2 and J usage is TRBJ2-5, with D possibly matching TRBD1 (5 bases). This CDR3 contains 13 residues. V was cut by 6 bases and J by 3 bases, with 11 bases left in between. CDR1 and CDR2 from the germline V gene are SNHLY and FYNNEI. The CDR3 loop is CASSVDRKETQYF. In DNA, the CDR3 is TGTGCCAGCAGCGTCGACAGAAAAGAGACCCAGTACTTC.

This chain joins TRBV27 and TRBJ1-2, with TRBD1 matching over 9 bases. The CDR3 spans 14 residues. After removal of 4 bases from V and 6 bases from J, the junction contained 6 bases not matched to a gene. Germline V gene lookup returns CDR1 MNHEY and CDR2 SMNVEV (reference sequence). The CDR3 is CASSSTGTGHGYTF. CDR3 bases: TGTGCCAGCAGTTCCACCGGGACAGGGCATGGCTACACCTTC.

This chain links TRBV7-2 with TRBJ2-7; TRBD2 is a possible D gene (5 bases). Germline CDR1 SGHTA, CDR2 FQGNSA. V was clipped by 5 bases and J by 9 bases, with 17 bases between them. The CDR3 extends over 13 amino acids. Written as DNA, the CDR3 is TGTGCCAGCAGCATAGAGGGCCCCTCCGCGCAGTACTTC. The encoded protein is CASSIEGPSAQYF.

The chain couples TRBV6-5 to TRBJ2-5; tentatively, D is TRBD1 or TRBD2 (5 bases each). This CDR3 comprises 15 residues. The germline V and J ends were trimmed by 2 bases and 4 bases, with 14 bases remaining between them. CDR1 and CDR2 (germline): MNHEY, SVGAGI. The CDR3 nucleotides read TGTGCCAGCAGTTACGGGTGGGGGTCTAGAGAGACCCAGTACTTC. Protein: CASSYGWGSRETQYF.

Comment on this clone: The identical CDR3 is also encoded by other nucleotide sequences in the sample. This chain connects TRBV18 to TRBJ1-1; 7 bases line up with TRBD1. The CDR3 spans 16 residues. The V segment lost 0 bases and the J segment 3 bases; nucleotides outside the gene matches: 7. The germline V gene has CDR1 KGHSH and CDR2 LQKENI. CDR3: CASSPPRTGGDTEAFF. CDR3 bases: TGTGCCAGCTCACCACCACGGACAGGAGGGGACACTGAAGCTTTCTTT.

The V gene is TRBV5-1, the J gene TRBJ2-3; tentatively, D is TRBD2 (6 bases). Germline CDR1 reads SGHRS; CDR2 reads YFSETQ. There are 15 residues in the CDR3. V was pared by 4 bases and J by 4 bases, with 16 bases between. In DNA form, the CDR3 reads TGCGCCAGCAGCCTTAGCGGCCCTTGGGCAGATACGCAGTATTTT. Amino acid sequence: CASSLSGPWADTQYF. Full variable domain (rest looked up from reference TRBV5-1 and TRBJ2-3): KAGVTQTPRYLIKTRGQQVTLSCSPISGHRSVSWYQQTPGQGLQFLFEYFSETQRNKGNFPGRFSGRQFSNSRSEMNVSTLELGDSALYLCASSLSGPWADTQYFGPGTRLTVL.